The rows below give T cell receptor beta chains drawn from one sample of a study of T cell repertoires in cytomegalovirus infection. MiXCR was run by TCRdb on the reads, yielding one entry per CDR3 protein. The sample has under 150,000 distinct CDR3 sequences, almost 9% seen once. Sequencing was carried out using PBMCs. These receptors were collected from a human donor in good health (CMV status not recorded). Some clones in this sample may be carry-over from other donors' samples. CDR3s include the opening cysteine and the closing phenylalanine or tryptophan. The order of the fields is clone size, J gene, D gene, V gene, CDR3 protein, CDR3 DNA. A D gene is named only where the DNA matches it firmly. Size values are once, few and many counts, or a class for expanded clones, and some rows have none.

size: few; J: TRBJ1-2; D: -; V: TRBV2; CDR3: CASSLRRDYGYTF; DNA: TGTGCCAGCAGTCTCCGGAGGGATTATGGCTACACCTTC
size: many; J: TRBJ2-3; D: TRBD2; V: TRBV20-1; CDR3: CSATRTSVDTDTQYF; DNA: TGCAGTGCTACCCGGACTAGCGTTGACACAGATACGCAGTATTTT
size: many; J: TRBJ2-7; D: -; V: TRBV7-8; CDR3: CASSKGVRQSYEQYF; DNA: TGTGCCAGCAGCAAGGGGGTCAGGCAGTCCTACGAGCAGTACTTC
size: many; J: TRBJ1-1; D: -; V: TRBV12-5; CDR3: CASGPRVAEAFF; DNA: TGTGCTAGTGGCCCAAGGGTTGCTGAAGCTTTCTTT
size: many; J: TRBJ1-4; D: -; V: TRBV7-6; CDR3: CASSPYSGVKLFF; DNA: TGTGCCAGCAGCCCGTACTCCGGGGTCAAACTGTTTTTT
size: many; J: TRBJ2-5; D: -; V: TRBV7-2; CDR3: CASSLHPGVAASGTQYF; DNA: TGTGCCAGCAGCCTGCACCCCGGGGTAGCGGCGTCAGGGACCCAGTACTTC
size: many; J: TRBJ2-1; D: -; V: TRBV12-3/TRBV12-4; CDR3: CASSLGFREQFF; DNA: TGTGCCAGCAGCCTCGGGTTTCGCGAGCAGTTCTTC
size: many; J: TRBJ1-6; D: TRBD1; V: TRBV28; CDR3: CASSSGTGHSSPLHF; DNA: TGTGCCAGCAGTTCCGGGACAGGCCATAGTTCACCCCTCCACTTT
size: many; J: TRBJ1-5; D: -; V: TRBV7-6; CDR3: CASSSTTRGGNQPQHF; DNA: TGTGCCAGCAGCTCCACCACCCGGGGGGGGAATCAGCCCCAGCATTTT
size: -; J: TRBJ2-1; D: TRBD2; V: TRBV20-1; CDR3: CSARTGTSGVWFF; DNA: TGCAGTGCTAGGACTGGGACTAGCGGGGTCTGGTTCTTC
size: few; J: TRBJ2-4; D: -; V: TRBV28; CDR3: CASSSRERMNIQYF; DNA: TGTGCCAGCAGTTCTCGAGAGCGGATGAACATTCAGTACTTC
size: many; J: TRBJ1-1; D: -; V: TRBV19; CDR3: CASILSNTEAFF; DNA: TGTGCCAGCATCCTGTCGAACACTGAAGCTTTCTTT
size: many; J: TRBJ2-3; D: TRBD1; V: TRBV20-1; CDR3: CSATTGTGFWDTQYF; DNA: TGCAGTGCTACAACCGGGACAGGGTTTTGGGATACGCAGTATTTT
size: few; J: TRBJ2-5; D: -; V: TRBV19; CDR3: CASSITSPQETQYF; DNA: TGTGCCAGTAGTATAACTAGTCCACAAGAGACCCAGTACTTC
size: many; J: TRBJ2-1; D: -; V: TRBV6-6; CDR3: CASDGGISYNEQFF; DNA: TGTGCCAGCGATGGCGGAATTTCCTACAATGAGCAGTTCTTC
size: many; J: TRBJ1-6; D: -; V: TRBV6-6; CDR3: CASRDGNSPLHF; DNA: TGTGCCAGCCGGGACGGCAATTCACCCCTCCACTTT
size: many; J: TRBJ2-5; D: TRBD2; V: TRBV20-1; CDR3: CSAGTSGGLEETQYF; DNA: TGCAGTGCTGGGACTAGCGGGGGGTTAGAAGAGACCCAGTACTTC